These 10 T cell receptor beta chains were all obtained from the same sample, sequenced in a study of shared clonotypes between healthy human individuals. The repertoire was sequenced with immunoSEQ multiplex PCR; TCRdb's copy has only in-frame clones and lacks some. The table lists about 2.4 million clones, approximately 93% of them singletons. The specimen sequenced was naive CD4+ T cells from PBMCs. Indicated subset: CD45RA+ positively selected. Receptors originate from a man aged 18 to 35 in good health. Some clones in this sample may be carry-over from other donors' samples.

The rearrangement joins TRBV6-6 to TRBJ2-2, with D hard to call. The V end lost 3 bases, the J end lost 0 bases, and 5 bases lay between the germline ends. Germline V gene lookup returns CDR1 MNHNY and CDR2 SVGAGI (reference sequence). The CDR3 loop spans 14 amino acids. The CDR3 spells CASSYAANTGELFF. For the CDR3, the DNA is TGTGCCAGCAGTTATGCGGCGAACACCGGGGAGCTGTTTTTT.

This sequence joins TRBV4-2 and TRBJ1-5; D unclear. The CDR3 is made up of 14 amino acids. From germline, CDR1 is LGHNA and CDR2 YNFKEQ. V was pared by 0 bases and J by 7 bases, with 10 bases between. The CDR3 DNA reads as TGTGCCAGCAGCCAAGAGGGGAGTTACCAGCCCCAGCATTTT. Amino acids: CASSQEGSYQPQHF.

The V call is TRBV5-1, the J call TRBJ1-5; 10 bases agree with TRBD1. This CDR3 spans 14 amino acids. CDR1 is SGHRS and CDR2 is YFSETQ in the germline V gene. V shed 3 bases, J shed 6 bases, and the junction held 3 bases outside the gene matches. CDR3 loop: CASSSGTGAQPQHF. In DNA form, the CDR3 reads TGCGCCAGCAGCTCAGGGACAGGGGCTCAGCCCCAGCATTTT.

Details on this clone: This same CDR3 is encoded by further DNA sequences in the sample. The CDR3 DNA reads TGCGCCAGCAGCTTGGGGACTAGCTTAAATGAGCAGTTCTTC. Protein: CASSLGTSLNEQFF. This rearrangement joins TRBV5-1 to TRBJ2-1; 8 nucleotides match TRBD2. V was clipped by 0 bases and J by 7 bases; unmatched bases: 3. This CDR3 has 14 amino acids. CDR1 SGHRS and CDR2 YFSETQ come from the germline V gene. The full variable domain, completed using reference TRBV5-1 and TRBJ2-1, is KAGVTQTPRYLIKTRGQQVTLSCSPISGHRSVSWYQQTPGQGLQFLFEYFSETQRNKGNFPGRFSGRQFSNSRSEMNVSTLELGDSALYLCASSLGTSLNEQFFGPGTRLTVL.

The V call is TRBV18, the J call TRBJ1-2; maybe TRBD1 (6 bases). V was clipped by 3 bases and J by 5 bases, with 16 bases between them. Germline values: CDR1 KGHSH, CDR2 LQKENI. The CDR3 covers 15 residues. The CDR3 nucleotides read TGTGCCAGCTCACCCGGACAGATTCTCTGGTATGGCTACACCTTC. Translation gives CASSPGQILWYGYTF.

The chain couples TRBV5-6 to TRBJ2-5, with 9 bases that match TRBD1. Germline assignment: CDR1 SGHDT and CDR2 YYEEEE. CDR3 size: 15 residues. With 6 bases clipped from V and 5 bases from J, the junction kept 11 bases outside the gene matches. The CDR3 is CASTWTGAGRETQYF. CDR3 sequence (DNA): TGTGCCAGCACCTGGACAGGGGCCGGGAGGGAGACCCAGTACTTC.

The V call is TRBV11-2, the J call TRBJ2-2; D remains unclear. This CDR3 comprises 12 residues. Germline values: CDR1 SGHAT, CDR2 FQNNGV. V lost 5 bases to trimming and J lost 6 bases, with 7 bases between them. The CDR3 bases are TGTGCCAGCAGCCGCCAGGCCGGGGAGCTGTTTTTT. Its translation: CASSRQAGELFF.

The chain combines TRBV28 with TRBJ2-7; unclear D gene. V dropped 5 bases and J dropped 2 bases, with 10 bases sitting between them. The V gene's germline CDR1 is MDHEN and CDR2 SYDVKM. This CDR3 has 13 amino acids. CDR3 amino acids: CASSRVSPYEQYF. The CDR3 DNA is TGTGCCAGCAGTCGGGTTAGCCCCTACGAGCAGTACTTC.

This chain uses TRBV6-6 with TRBJ2-5, with a possible D match to TRBD2 (6 bases). CDR1 and CDR2 (germline): MNHNY, SVGAGI (reference sequence). V gave up 6 bases and J gave up 5 bases, with 22 bases separating them. The CDR3 has 16 residues. CDR3 loop: CASSRSDGGRLETQYF. The CDR3 region has the DNA TGTGCCAGCAGCCGGAGCGACGGAGGGAGGCTGGAGACCCAGTACTTC.

The rearrangement uses TRBV14 and TRBJ2-6; 9 nucleotides line up with TRBD1. Germline CDR1 is SGHDN and CDR2 is FVKESK. CDR3 size: 18 residues. Trimming removed 3 bases from V and 1 base from J; junction bases left unmatched: 7. The CDR3 coding sequence is TGTGCCAGCAGCCACCGGGACAGGGTCTGGTCTGGGGCCAACGTCCTGACTTTC. Translated, it gives CASSHRDRVWSGANVLTF.